The text below deals with one T cell receptor (beta chain). Its antigen is not known. The data stem from a study of response to subunit inactivated influenza vaccine. Study outcomes and limitations: The authors offered the suggestion that each seasonal influenza vaccination recruits few new T cells.

TCRdb called the RT-PCR reads again in MiXCR, with one record for every CDR3 protein. The repertoire holds about 650,000 distinct CDR3 sequences, with approximately 14% as singletons. This CDR3 region has 16 residues. Trimming took 6 bases from V and 0 from J; bases not matched to a gene: 3. Per the germline V gene, CDR1 is LGHDT and CDR2 is YNNKEL (reference sequence). Sequences were derived from PBMCs from blood, sampled 12 days after vaccination. V is TRBV3-1 and J is TRBJ2-1, with 12 bases aligning to TRBD2. The TCR was taken from a man aged 45 to 65 who received an inactivated influenza vaccine. The CDR3 DNA reads TGTGCCAGCAGGCCTAGCGGGGGGGCCTCCTACAATGAGCAGTTCTTC. Its protein is CASRPSGGASYNEQFF.